These T cell receptor beta chains were read from a single sample in a study of PD-1 blockade in mismatch repair-deficient tumors. Some clones are missing from TCRdb's copy, which holds only in-frame ones; the method was immunoSEQ multiplex PCR. In the table there are about 49,000 clones, around three quarters of which are singletons. The material was PBMCs, obtained before pembrolizumab treatment. The receptors come from an adult with mismatch repair-deficient cancer. Both conserved end residues are part of each CDR3. The order of the fields is D gene, V gene, CDR3 length, clone size, J gene, CDR3 DNA, CDR3 protein. The D gene is left open where the match is weak. Expanded clones get a size class; other rows say once, few or many, or leave the size out.

>NA|TRBV7-9|11|NA|TRBJ2-7
TGTGCCAGCAGCGCCGGAGGCCTTTGGTACTTC
CASSAGGLWYF
>NA|TRBV30|14|NA|TRBJ2-1
TGTGCCTGGAGTTCGGGGGAGTGGGACAATGAGCAGTTCTTC
CAWSSGEWDNEQFF
>NA|TRBV19|16|NA|TRBJ2-4
TGTGCCAGTAGTATGCCAGCAGAGGTAGCCAAAAACATTCAGTACTTC
CASSMPAEVAKNIQYF
>NA|TRBV7-6|14|NA|TRBJ2-7
TGTGCCAGCAGCTTAGGAGTGGGAGGCTACGAGCAGTACTTC
CASSLGVGGYEQYF
>TRBD2|TRBV2|14|NA|TRBJ2-1
TGTGCCAGCAGAATAGCGGGAGGGAACAATGAGCAGTTCTTC
CASRIAGGNNEQFF
>TRBD1|TRBV19|13|NA|TRBJ1-2
TGTGCCAGTAGTATGGGACAGGGTTTTGGCTACACCTTC
CASSMGQGFGYTF
>TRBD2|TRBV11-3|16|NA|TRBJ2-2
TGTGCCAGCAGCCCTAGCGGGAGGAGTGACACCGGGGAGCTGTTTTTT
CASSPSGRSDTGELFF
>TRBD1|TRBV11-2|14|NA|TRBJ2-7
TGTGCCAGCAGCTTAGGACAGGGCTTCTACGAGCAGTACTTC
CASSLGQGFYEQYF
>NA|TRBV6-1|14|NA|TRBJ2-6
TGTGCCAGCAGTCCTCTGCCTGGGGCCAACGTCCTGACTTTC
CASSPLPGANVLTF
>TRBD1|TRBV6-6|14|NA|TRBJ2-1
TGTGCCAGCAGGGGGACAGGTACCTACAATGAGCAGTTCTTC
CASRGTGTYNEQFF
>TRBD2|TRBV7-3|16|NA|TRBJ2-2
TGTGCCAGCAGCCTCGGACTAGCGGGAGGGGTCGGGGAGCTGTTTTTT
CASSLGLAGGVGELFF
>NA|TRBV7-2|14|NA|TRBJ2-5
TGTGCCAGCAGCTCGAGGGGGTCCCAAGAGACCCAGTACTTC
CASSSRGSQETQYF
>NA|TRBV18|17|NA|TRBJ2-1
TGTGCCAGCTCACCAAACGTCTATCCGAGCTCCTACAATGAGCAGTTCTTC
CASSPNVYPSSYNEQFF
>TRBD2|TRBV7-2|16|once|TRBJ2-1
TGTGCCAGCAGCTTAGCCCCGGGGGGGGCTGGCAATGAGCAGTTCTTC
CASSLAPGGAGNEQFF
>TRBD1|TRBV5-8|15|few|TRBJ1-2
TGTGCCAGCAGTCCCTGGCCGGACAGGCGATATGGCTACACCTTC
CASSPWPDRRYGYTF
>NA|TRBV2|18|NA|TRBJ2-1
TGTGCCAGCAGTGATGGGCTAGATCGAGGAGGCTCCTACAATGAGCAGTTCTTC
CASSDGLDRGGSYNEQFF
>NA|TRBV9|13|few|TRBJ2-1
TGTGCCAGCAGCCTGGGACCGGTGGGTGAGCAGTTCTTC
CASSLGPVGEQFF
>NA|TRBV5-1|14|NA|TRBJ2-3
TGCGCCAGCAGCTTAGGACAGCCCACAGATACGCAGTATTTT
CASSLGQPTDTQYF
>TRBD1|TRBV27|14|NA|TRBJ2-7
TGTGCCAGCTCCCCTCTGGACAGGCCCTACGAGCAGTACTTC
CASSPLDRPYEQYF
>NA|TRBV4-2|12|NA|TRBJ2-3
TGTGCCAGCAGCCAAGAGTTAGATACGCAGTATTTT
CASSQELDTQYF
>TRBD1|TRBV29-1|16|NA|TRBJ1-2
TGCAGCGTGTCATCAATTCCGGGACAGGGAGGGTCGGGCTACACCTTC
CSVSSIPGQGGSGYTF
>NA|TRBV11-3|17|NA|TRBJ2-1
TGTGCCAGCAGCTTGCTCGGGGGTGGGAACTCCTACAATGAGCAGTTCTTC
CASSLLGGGNSYNEQFF
>NA|TRBV19|15|few|TRBJ2-1
TGTGCCAGTAGTATCCCTTCGCTAGCCTACAATGAGCAGTTCTTC
CASSIPSLAYNEQFF
>NA|TRBV27|13|NA|TRBJ1-2
TGTGCCAGCTCCAAGGCAGGGAACTATGGCTACACCTTC
CASSKAGNYGYTF
>NA|TRBV29-1|14|few|TRBJ1-2
TGCAGCGCCCGGGTGGGGGGAACTAACTATGGCTACACCTTC
CSARVGGTNYGYTF
>NA|TRBV7-3|13|NA|TRBJ1-3
TGTGCCAGCAGCTTAACTTTGGGAAACACCATATATTTT
CASSLTLGNTIYF
>NA|TRBV9|16|NA|TRBJ1-3
TGTGCCAGCAGCGCCCAAGCCTCAGGGTTTGGAAACACCATATATTTT
CASSAQASGFGNTIYF
>NA|TRBV11-3|15|NA|TRBJ2-3
TGTGCCAGCAGCTTATACGAAAGGGGTACAGATACGCAGTATTTT
CASSLYERGTDTQYF
>NA|TRBV7-9|14|few|TRBJ1-2
TGTGCCAGCAGCTATTCAACAGGGAACTATGGCTACACCTTC
CASSYSTGNYGYTF
>NA|TRBV19|15|NA|TRBJ2-1
TGTGCCAGTAGTCCCGACCGAACCGGTGGGGATGAGCAGTTCTTC
CASSPDRTGGDEQFF
>NA|TRBV27|16|once|TRBJ1-1
TGTGCCAGCAGTTTAGAGGGCTTACGGGGAATCACTGAAGCTTTCTTT
CASSLEGLRGITEAFF
>TRBD1|TRBV7-7|14|NA|TRBJ2-1
TGTGCTAGCAGCTCGGACAGGGCGGGCGATGAGCAGTTCTTC
CASSSDRAGDEQFF
>TRBD1|TRBV29-1|14|NA|TRBJ1-1
TGCAGCGTAGACGTGACAGGGGGCAGGACTGAAGCTTTCTTT
CSVDVTGGRTEAFF
>NA|TRBV7-9|14|NA|TRBJ1-5
TGTGCCAGCAGCTTAGCACCGGGAGGACAGCCCCAGCATTTT
CASSLAPGGQPQHF
>TRBD2|TRBV19|15|NA|TRBJ2-7
TGTGCCAGTTCCCTAGCGGGGGACACCTCCTACGAGCAGTACTTC
CASSLAGDTSYEQYF
>NA|TRBV6-6|14|NA|TRBJ2-2
TGTGCCAGCAGGGACTCCGGGGGCACCGGGGAGCTGTTTTTT
CASRDSGGTGELFF
>TRBD2|TRBV27|13|few|TRBJ2-7
TGTGCCAGCAGCCCGGGGAGGGGCTACGAGCAGTACTTC
CASSPGRGYEQYF
>NA|TRBV5-5|15|NA|TRBJ2-2
TGTGCCAGCAGCTTGGAAACGGGTCTCACCGGGGAGCTGTTTTTT
CASSLETGLTGELFF
>NA|TRBV5-1|16|NA|TRBJ2-3
TGCGCCAGCAGCCCGGGGGCTAGCGGTGCCCGAGATACGCAGTATTTT
CASSPGASGARDTQYF
>NA|TRBV4-3|15|NA|TRBJ1-1
TGCGCCAGCAGCCAAGAGTTGGGCAGGGAAAGTGAAGCTTTCTTT
CASSQELGRESEAFF
>NA|TRBV5-6|13|NA|TRBJ2-1
TGTGCCAGCAGCTTCGCAAAGGGGAATGAGCAGTTCTTC
CASSFAKGNEQFF
>TRBD2|TRBV19|16|NA|TRBJ2-3
TGTGCCAGTAGTCCCGGGGTAGCGGGAGGTACAGATACGCAGTATTTT
CASSPGVAGGTDTQYF
>TRBD2|TRBV29-1|13|NA|TRBJ2-7
TGCAGCGTTCAACTAGCGGGGACCTACGAGCAGTACTTC
CSVQLAGTYEQYF
>NA|TRBV27|15|NA|TRBJ2-3
TGTGCCAGCACCATGGTAGGGGATAGCACAGATACGCAGTATTTT
CASTMVGDSTDTQYF
>NA|TRBV18|14|NA|TRBJ2-1
TGTGCCAGCTCACCACAGGGGGGATACAATGAGCAGTTCTTC
CASSPQGGYNEQFF
>NA|TRBV7-8|17|NA|TRBJ2-2
TGTGCCAGCAGCCCCTGGACAGACTTGGCGAGCACCGGGGAGCTGTTTTTT
CASSPWTDLASTGELFF
>NA|TRBV5-6|14|NA|TRBJ2-7
TGTGCCAGCAGCTTGGGGGGGCAGTCCTACGAGCAGTACTTC
CASSLGGQSYEQYF
>NA|TRBV9|15|NA|TRBJ2-1
TGTGCCAGCAGCGTAGAGGTATCCCCCGGTAATGAGCAGTTCTTC
CASSVEVSPGNEQFF
>TRBD1|TRBV30|12|few|TRBJ1-1
TGTGCCCACGTGACAGGGCCCGCTGAAGCTTTCTTT
CAHVTGPAEAFF
>NA|TRBV9|14|NA|TRBJ2-3
TGTGCCAGCAGCTCCGAAGGACAGACAGATACGCAGTATTTT
CASSSEGQTDTQYF
>NA|TRBV10-1|17|NA|TRBJ2-2
TGCGCCAGCAGTGAACCGACGACAGGTGCGAACACCGGGGAGCTGTTTTTT
CASSEPTTGANTGELFF
>TRBD2|TRBV2|17|once|TRBJ2-3
TGTGCCAGCAGGCCGGGACTAGCGGGAGTCGGCACAGATACGCAGTATTTT
CASRPGLAGVGTDTQYF
>NA|TRBV11-3|14|NA|TRBJ1-1
TGTGCCAGCAGCTTAGAATCAGGGGACACTGAAGCTTTCTTT
CASSLESGDTEAFF
>NA|TRBV5-6|13|NA|TRBJ1-2
TGTGCCAGCAGCTTGGGGTTTGGGACCGGCTACACCTTC
CASSLGFGTGYTF
>NA|TRBV5-1|14|NA|TRBJ2-7
TGCGCCAGCATGTCGAAGGAGGGATCCTACGAGCAGTACTTC
CASMSKEGSYEQYF